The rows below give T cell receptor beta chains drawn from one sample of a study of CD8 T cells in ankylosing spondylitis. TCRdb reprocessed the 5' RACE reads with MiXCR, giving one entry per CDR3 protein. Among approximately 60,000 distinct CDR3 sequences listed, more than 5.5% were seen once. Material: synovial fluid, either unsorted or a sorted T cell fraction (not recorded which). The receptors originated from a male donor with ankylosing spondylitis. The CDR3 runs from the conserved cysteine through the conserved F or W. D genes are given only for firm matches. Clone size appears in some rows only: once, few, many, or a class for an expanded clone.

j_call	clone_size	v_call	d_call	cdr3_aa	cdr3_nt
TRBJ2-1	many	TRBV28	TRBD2	CASTPLELALGQDEQFF	TGTGCCAGCACCCCCCTGGAACTAGCGCTCGGACAAGATGAGCAGTTCTTC
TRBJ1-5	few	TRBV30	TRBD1	CAWSGQGGNQPQHF	TGTGCCTGGAGCGGACAGGGGGGCAATCAGCCCCAGCATTTT
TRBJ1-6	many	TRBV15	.	CATSRDWGRSPLHF	TGTGCCACCAGCAGAGATTGGGGGAGGTCACCCCTCCACTTT
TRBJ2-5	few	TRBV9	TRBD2	CASSVTQAGGLETQYF	TGTGCCAGCAGCGTAACCCAAGCGGGAGGTCTAGAGACCCAGTACTTC
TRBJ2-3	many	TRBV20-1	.	CSARGEMGTDTQYF	TGCAGTGCTAGGGGGGAAATGGGCACAGATACGCAGTATTTT
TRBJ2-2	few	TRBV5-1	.	CASSEGVTGELFF	TGCGCCAGCAGCGAGGGGGTGACCGGGGAGCTGTTTTTT
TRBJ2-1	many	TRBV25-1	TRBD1	CASSDRRTGVWNEQFF	TGTGCCAGCAGTGACCGAAGGACAGGGGTGTGGAATGAGCAGTTCTTC
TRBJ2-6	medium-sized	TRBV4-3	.	CASSQEGLAGANVLTF	TGCGCCAGCAGCCAAGAGGGGTTGGCAGGGGCCAACGTCCTGACTTTC
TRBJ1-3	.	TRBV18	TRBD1	CASSPISDRGYSGNTIYF	TGTGCCAGCTCACCAATCTCGGACAGGGGATACTCTGGAAACACCATATATTTT
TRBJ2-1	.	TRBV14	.	CASSQGPPGLRRVKQFF	TGTGCCAGCAGCCAGGGACCCCCGGGACTCCGCCGCGTAAAGCAGTTCTTC
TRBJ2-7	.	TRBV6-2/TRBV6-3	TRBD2	CASNPVRGSAGGCVVYEQYF	TGTGCCAGCAACCCTGTTAGGGGGTCAGCGGGAGGTTGCGTTGTGTACGAGCAGTACTTC
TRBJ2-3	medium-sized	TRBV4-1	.	CASSQEGRVGTTDTQYF	TGCGCCAGCAGCCAAGAGGGTCGTGTAGGGACTACAGATACGCAGTATTTT
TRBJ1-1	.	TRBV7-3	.	CASSADGLTTEAFF	TGTGCCAGCAGCGCGGACGGTCTAACCACTGAAGCTTTCTTT
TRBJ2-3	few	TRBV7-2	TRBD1	CASSHRDRAGTQYF	TGTGCCAGCAGCCACCGGGACAGGGCTGGTACGCAGTATTTT
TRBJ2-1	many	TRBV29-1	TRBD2	CSVSTSGRGEQFF	TGCAGCGTTTCCACTAGCGGGAGGGGTGAGCAGTTCTTC
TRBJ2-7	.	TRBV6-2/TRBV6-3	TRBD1	CASSKTSGQGVYEQYF	TGTGCCAGCAGCAAAACCTCGGGACAGGGCGTCTACGAGCAGTACTTC
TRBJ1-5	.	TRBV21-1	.	CASPRRVGIGPQHF	TGTGCCAGCCCTAGAAGAGTAGGCATTGGGCCCCAGCATTTT
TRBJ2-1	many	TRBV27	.	CASRFGGGSYNEQFF	TGTGCCAGCAGATTCGGGGGAGGCTCCTACAATGAGCAGTTCTTC
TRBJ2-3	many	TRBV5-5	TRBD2	CASSLASGRRADTQYF	TGTGCCAGCAGCTTGGCCTCCGGGAGGAGGGCAGATACGCAGTATTTT
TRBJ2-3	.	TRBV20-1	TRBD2	CSARTSGRTDTQYF	TGCAGTGCTAGGACTAGCGGGAGAACAGATACGCAGTATTTT
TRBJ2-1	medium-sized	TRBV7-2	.	CASSFQGEQFF	TGTGCCAGCAGCTTCCAAGGAGAGCAGTTCTTC
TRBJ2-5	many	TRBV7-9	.	CASSLAGTGETQYF	TGTGCCAGCAGCTTAGCCGGAACAGGAGAGACCCAGTACTTC
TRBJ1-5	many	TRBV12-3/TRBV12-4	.	CASSQGSGNQPQHF	TGTGCCAGCAGTCAGGGATCCGGCAATCAGCCCCAGCATTTT
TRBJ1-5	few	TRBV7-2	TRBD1	CASSLGLGTGDNQPQHF	TGTGCCAGCAGCTTGGGGTTGGGGACAGGCGATAATCAGCCCCAGCATTTT
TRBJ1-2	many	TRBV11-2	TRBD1	CASSSTTGAGNYGYTF	TGTGCCAGCAGCTCAACGACAGGGGCGGGGAACTATGGCTACACCTTC
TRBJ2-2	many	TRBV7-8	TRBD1	CASRETGGYGELFF	TGTGCCAGCAGAGAAACAGGGGGCTACGGGGAGCTGTTTTTT
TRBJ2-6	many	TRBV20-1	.	CSASRELLNSGANVLTF	TGCAGTGCTAGCCGGGAGCTCCTGAACTCTGGGGCCAACGTCCTGACTTTC
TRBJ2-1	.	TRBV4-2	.	CASSQVAISGNIYEQFF	TGTGCCAGCAGCCAAGTCGCGATCTCGGGGAACATTTATGAGCAGTTCTTC
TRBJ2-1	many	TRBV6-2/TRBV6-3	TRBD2	CASSITSSGVVFSYNEQFF	TGTGCCAGCAGCATTACGTCTAGCGGGGTTGTCTTTTCCTACAATGAGCAGTTCTTC
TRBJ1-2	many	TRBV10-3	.	CAISDLRGPGLRSGYTF	TGTGCCATCAGTGATCTAAGAGGTCCGGGTCTTCGTAGTGGCTACACCTTC
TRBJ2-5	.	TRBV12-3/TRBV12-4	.	CASSPSSGETQYF	TGTGCCAGCAGTCCCTCCTCGGGCGAGACCCAGTACTTC
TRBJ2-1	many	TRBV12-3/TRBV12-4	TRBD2	CASSSGRVYNEQFF	TGTGCCAGCAGTTCGGGGAGGGTATACAATGAGCAGTTCTTC
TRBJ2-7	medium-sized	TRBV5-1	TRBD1	CASSPSTGDYEQYF	TGCGCCAGCAGCCCCTCGACAGGGGATTACGAGCAGTACTTC
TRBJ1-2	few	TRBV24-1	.	CATSAGITGADTFYGYTF	TGTGCCACCAGTGCGGGGATTACAGGTGCCGATACTTTCTATGGCTACACCTTC
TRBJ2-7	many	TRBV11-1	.	CASSLGTLGSYEQYF	TGTGCCAGCAGCTTAGGGACATTGGGTTCCTACGAGCAGTACTTC
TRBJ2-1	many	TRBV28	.	CASSADNEQFF	TGTGCCAGCAGTGCAGACAATGAGCAGTTCTTC
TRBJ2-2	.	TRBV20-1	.	CSAKRGPSLDTGELFF	TGCAGTGCTAAACGAGGGCCTAGCTTAGACACCGGGGAGCTGTTTTTT
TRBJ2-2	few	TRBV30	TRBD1	CAWSKGDRVLAGELFF	TGTGCCTGGAGTAAGGGGGACAGGGTGCTTGCCGGGGAGCTGTTTTTT
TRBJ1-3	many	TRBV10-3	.	CAVRGVVSGNTIYF	TGTGCCGTGAGGGGGGTCGTCTCTGGAAACACCATATATTTT
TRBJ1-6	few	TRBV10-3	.	CAISGSGAPLYSPLHF	TGTGCCATCAGTGGGTCAGGGGCCCCTTTATATTCACCCCTCCACTTT
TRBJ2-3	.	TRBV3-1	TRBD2	CASSRGLAGGVGTDTQYF	TGTGCCAGCAGCCGCGGACTAGCGGGAGGAGTTGGCACAGATACGCAGTATTTT
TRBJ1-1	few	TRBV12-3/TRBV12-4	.	CASSLMSYTEAFF	TGTGCCAGCAGTTTAATGAGTTACACTGAAGCTTTCTTT